Below, 7 T cell receptor beta chains from the same sample are listed, as sequenced in a study of blood T cell repertoires in COVID-19. The data were produced by immunoSEQ multiplex PCR, yet TCRdb's version contains in-frame clones alone and is incomplete. The table includes 150,000 to 200,000 clones, around 83% detected once. The sequenced material came from peripheral blood. All receptors derive from a woman aged 65 to 85 with COVID-19, enrolled during active disease.

This chain connects TRBV7-2 to TRBJ2-4, with 14 bases that match TRBD2. The CDR3 spans 17 residues. Germline V gives CDR1 SGHTA, CDR2 FQGNSA. Unmatched junction bases numbered 10, after V lost 5 bases and J lost 7 bases. CDR3 coding DNA: TGTGCCAGCAGCCCCCCGGGACTAGCGGGAGTTCAGAACATTCAGTACTTC. It yields the protein CASSPPGLAGVQNIQYF.

The chain links TRBV5-1 to TRBJ2-3, with no clear D. The germline V gene has CDR1 SGHRS and CDR2 YFSETQ. The V and J ends lost 2 bases and 0 bases respectively, with 13 bases between them. There are 16 residues in the CDR3. The CDR3 nucleotides read TGCGCCAGCAGCTTCGCCTCAGGTTTAAGCACAGATACGCAGTATTTT. It yields the protein CASSFASGLSTDTQYF.

This rearrangement joins TRBV30 to TRBJ1-6, with D maybe TRBD1 (5 bases). Germline V gene data show CDR1 as GTSNPN and CDR2 as SVGIG (reference sequence). V was shortened by 3 bases and J by 7 bases, with 10 bases between the two germline ends. The CDR3 spans 13 residues. This CDR3 reads CAWRLGGNSPLHF. CDR3 DNA: TGTGCCTGGAGATTGGGGGGGAATTCACCCCTCCACTTT.

J is TRBJ2-5 and V is TRBV24-1; unclear D gene. The CDR3 extends over 15 amino acids. V shed 6 bases and J shed 1 base, with 14 bases lying between them. Germline CDR1 and CDR2: KGHDR and SFDVKD. This CDR3 reads CATSSSAVFQETQYF. The CDR3 region has the DNA TGTGCCACCAGTTCTTCCGCGGTTTTCCAAGAGACCCAGTACTTC.

The rearrangement uses TRBV7-9 and TRBJ2-5, with 7 positions matching TRBD1. V lost 5 bases, J lost 5 bases, and 5 bases stayed unmatched. Germline V gene data show CDR1 as SEHNR and CDR2 as FQNEAQ (reference sequence). This CDR3 is 13 amino acids long. CDR3 sequence (DNA): TGTGCCAGCAGCATGAGACAGGGTGAGACCCAGTACTTC. Encoded protein: CASSMRQGETQYF.

This clone was observed a single time. This rearrangement joins TRBV4-2 to TRBJ2-1; D is uncertain. Germline V lookup: CDR1 LGHNA, CDR2 YNFKEQ. The CDR3 spans 17 residues. The V gene lost 0 bases and the J gene lost 2 bases, with 14 bases spanning the gap. Here the CDR3 reads CASSQDGYQPTYNEQFF. CDR3 nucleotides: TGTGCCAGCAGCCAAGACGGTTACCAACCCACCTACAATGAGCAGTTCTTC.

V gene TRBV7-2 combines with J gene TRBJ2-7; 7 bases agree with TRBD2. Per the germline V gene, CDR1 is SGHTA and CDR2 is FQGNSA. With 1 base clipped from V and 4 bases from J, the junction kept 7 bases outside the gene matches. CDR3 length: 15 amino acids. The CDR3 loop reads CASSLDRGSRYEQYF. In DNA form, the CDR3 reads TGTGCCAGCAGCTTAGATCGCGGGAGTAGGTACGAGCAGTACTTC.